The entry below gives a single TCR beta chain sequence along with its context. No antigen is known for it. The authors distributed each subset's genomic DNA evenly over several immunoSEQ plates. Sequencing used immunoSEQ multiplex PCR; TCRdb keeps in-frame clones, though not all of them. The sample lists over 95,000 clones; about 63% were seen once. The CDR3 has 11 residues. Germline lookup yields CDR1 WNHNN and CDR2 SYGVQD (reference sequence). Trimming shortened V by 6 bases and J by 12 bases, and 12 bases separated the two germline ends. The sample originates from a study of shared clonotypes between healthy human individuals. Study at large: Aged 18 to 49, the donors were a couple of women and three men. General study results and limits: Generation probabilities were higher for clonotypes shared across all four sorted-subset donors than for unshared ones. Generally, naive subsets came out with larger estimated richness than memory subsets.

The sequencing input was memory CD8+ T cells sorted from blood. Subset: CD45RO+ cells pooled with CCR7-negative TemRA cells. The TCR comes from a woman aged 30 to 39 in good health. The rearrangement links TRBV10-1 to TRBJ2-1; perhaps TRBD1 as D (5 bases). CDR3 DNA: TGCGCCAGCAGCGACAGTTCCTGGCAGTTCTTC. As protein: CASSDSSWQFF.